The TCR beta chain described here comes from a study of cytomegalovirus exposure and HLA in healthy donors. Study at large: Earlier, 150 million to 200 million T cells were analyzed, and 90 million to 140 million unique TCR beta sequences were found among them. Broader study findings: Among TCR beta chains, those listed as cytomegalovirus-associated numbered approximately 150. In a later analysis, most CMV-associated TCR beta chains appeared HLA-restricted.

PCR amplification relied on 60 Vbeta primers (plus 13 Jbeta primers). Assay: immunoSEQ multiplex PCR; the TCRdb copy retains only in-frame clones and omits some. The sample has roughly 130,000 clones, approximately 74% seen once. Donors showed nominal health when sampled, although they likely had unrecorded immune exposures. Unmatched junction bases numbered 4, after V lost 1 base and J lost 4 bases. The length of the CDR3 is 14 residues. CDR1 and CDR2 (germline): LNHDA, SQIVND (reference sequence). This clone was detected a few times. Its antigen is currently unknown. The sample consisted of PBMCs. V gene TRBV19 combines with J gene TRBJ2-7; 7 nucleotides line up with TRBD1. This clonotype was sampled from a man aged 18 to 29 in good health and CMV-seropositive. The CDR3 spells CASSIAGGPYEQYF. The CDR3, as DNA: TGTGCCAGTAGTATAGCAGGGGGACCATACGAGCAGTACTTC.